These 25 T cell receptor beta chains were all obtained from the same sample, sequenced in a study of shared clonotypes between healthy human individuals. Sequenced by immunoSEQ multiplex PCR; TCRdb stores in-frame clones only, minus some. The sample has 980,000 or so clones; approximately 80% are singletons. Input material: memory CD4+ T cells sorted from blood. Subset of the sample: CD45RA-negative fraction. The receptors originated from a man in his late teens or twenties in good health.

The chain has TRBV29-1 and TRBJ2-5; TRBD1 matches at 7 bases. The ends lost 4 bases at V and 4 bases at J; junction bases unmatched: 9. The CDR3 contains 14 residues. Germline values: CDR1 SQVTM, CDR2 ANQGSEA. In DNA, the CDR3 is TGCAGCGTTGTAAAGGGGGCGCTTGGAGAGACCCAGTACTTC. It yields the protein CSVVKGALGETQYF.

This clone occurred a few times. The J gene is TRBJ1-4, the V gene TRBV30, with D tentatively TRBD1 (5 bases). The CDR3 is 18 residues long. V was pared by 1 base and J by 7 bases, with 25 bases between. CDR1 is GTSNPN, CDR2 SVGIG, per germline (reference sequence). The CDR3 bases are TGTGCCTGGAGTGCCCCGTTGATTGGGGGGGGAACTCGTGAAAAACTGTTTTTT. Translated: CAWSAPLIGGGTREKLFF.

This chain joins TRBV7-9 and TRBJ2-7, with D maybe TRBD1 (5 bases). The CDR3 contains 15 residues. The germline V gene encodes CDR1 SEHNR and CDR2 FQNEAQ (reference sequence). Trimming removed 2 bases from V and 2 bases from J, with 13 bases in between. The CDR3 protein is CASSLRETGTYEQYF. CDR3 DNA: TGTGCCAGCAGCTTAAGGGAAACAGGAACCTACGAGCAGTACTTC.

This clone was seen only a few times. The CDR3, as DNA: TGTGCCTGGAGCACACAGGACGGTGAGCCCCAGCATTTT. It yields the protein CAWSTQDGEPQHF. This sequence joins TRBV30 and TRBJ1-5, with D maybe TRBD1 (5 bases). Germline CDR1 and CDR2: GTSNPN and SVGIG (reference sequence). The V and J ends lost 3 bases and 8 bases respectively, with 14 bases between them. The CDR3 has 13 amino acids.

V and J are TRBV6-1 and TRBJ2-3; D gene uncertain. The CDR3 is made up of 13 amino acids. Germline loops: CDR1 MNHNS, CDR2 SASEGT. Deletions cut 0 bases from V and 5 bases from J, with 6 bases between. CDR3 in amino acids: CASSEASGDTQYF. The CDR3 coding sequence is TGTGCCAGCAGTGAAGCAAGTGGAGATACGCAGTATTTT.

This clone was seen a handful of times. The rearrangement joins TRBV4-1 to TRBJ2-7; D is possibly TRBD1 or TRBD2 (5 bases each). CDR3 length: 15 amino acids. Germline V CDR1 and CDR2: MGHRA, YSYEKL. Trimming left V 4 bases short and J 2 bases short, with 15 bases between. The DNA for the CDR3 is TGCGCCAGCAGCCGAGCTGGGGCGGGTCCCTACGAGCAGTACTTC. Protein sequence: CASSRAGAGPYEQYF.

The chain uses TRBV27 and TRBJ2-3; no firm D call. Germline CDR1 reads MNHEY; CDR2 reads SMNVEV (reference sequence). This CDR3 region has 15 residues. Trimming stripped 3 bases from V and 0 bases from J, with 10 bases between. The CDR3 bases are TGTGCCAGCAGTTTTGGGCGCAGGAGCACAGATACGCAGTATTTT. This translates into CASSFGRRSTDTQYF.

This rearrangement joins TRBV19 to TRBJ2-7; TRBD2 matches at 7 bases. Germline V lookup: CDR1 LNHDA, CDR2 SQIVND (reference sequence). V lost 6 bases to trimming and J lost 5 bases; unmatched junction nucleotides: 13. The CDR3 totals 15 residues. CDR3 amino acids: CASSPTGGSRNEQYF. The CDR3 bases are TGTGCCAGTAGCCCAACGGGCGGGAGCAGGAACGAGCAGTACTTC.

This chain connects TRBV19 to TRBJ2-7, with a tentative D call TRBD2 (5 bases). The V end lost 2 bases, the J end lost 0 bases, and 11 bases lay between the germline ends. There are 15 residues in the CDR3. CDR1 and CDR2 (germline): LNHDA, SQIVND (reference sequence). CDR3 nucleotide sequence: TGTGCCAGTAGTATAAGTAGCGCGCTCTCCTACGAGCAGTACTTC. It specifies CASSISSALSYEQYF.

J is TRBJ1-4 and V is TRBV5-1; 7 nucleotides agree with TRBD1. The CDR3 totals 18 residues. CDR1 is SGHRS, CDR2 YFSETQ, per germline. Trimming took 3 bases from V and 0 from J; bases not matched to a gene: 11. The CDR3: CASSSGTAKSATNEKLFF. The CDR3 DNA follows: TGCGCCAGCAGCTCAGGGACAGCCAAGAGTGCAACTAATGAAAAACTGTTTTTT.

In this sample, this clone turned up many times. The rearrangement uses TRBV11-1 and TRBJ1-6, with D unresolved. Germline assignment: CDR1 SGHAT and CDR2 FQDESV (reference sequence). The CDR3 length is 16 residues. Trimming cost V 0 bases and J 0 bases, with 6 bases left between them. CDR3 amino acids: CASSLASSSYNSPLHF. The CDR3 DNA reads as TGTGCCAGCAGCTTAGCTTCCAGCTCCTATAATTCACCCCTCCACTTT.

Worth noting for this clone: A much larger clone sits a single nucleotide away, making a read error possible. The sample carries other DNA sequences with the same CDR3. The J gene is TRBJ1-3, the V gene TRBV18, with unresolved D. This CDR3 is built from 13 residues. Trimming stripped 4 bases from V and 4 bases from J, with 8 bases between. Germline V gene sequence: CDR1 KGHSH, CDR2 LQKENI. For the CDR3, the DNA is TGTGCCAGCTCACAGGGATCAGGAAACACCATATATTTT. This translates into CASSQGSGNTIYF.

The chain is built from TRBV5-8 and TRBJ2-7, with 8 bases that match TRBD1. Per the germline V gene, CDR1 is SGHTS and CDR2 is YDEGEE. V lost 3 bases and J lost 6; bases outside the gene matches: 8. CDR3 size: 14 residues. In DNA, the CDR3 is TGTGCCAGCAGCTACAGGACAGGGCTGATCGAGCAGTACTTC. Amino acids: CASSYRTGLIEQYF.

This chain links TRBV29-1 with TRBJ1-2; a possible D gene is TRBD1 (5 bases). The V end was cut by 6 bases, the J end by 3 bases, with 14 bases between. CDR3 length equals 13 residues. Germline CDR1 SQVTM, CDR2 ANQGSEA. Here the CDR3 reads CSVWAGQDYGYTF. In DNA form, the CDR3 reads TGCAGCGTCTGGGCAGGGCAGGACTATGGCTACACCTTC.

The table lists this clone with a few counts. CDR3 region: CASSLGGLGETQYF. CDR3 sequence (DNA): TGTGCCAGCAGCTTAGGCGGGTTAGGGGAGACCCAGTACTTC. The chain has TRBV7-3 and TRBJ2-5; a possible D gene is TRBD2 (5 bases). Trimming shortened V by 2 bases and J by 5 bases, and 12 bases separated the two germline ends. The CDR3 is 14 amino acids. Germline CDR1 SGHTA, CDR2 FQGTGA.

For this clone: The same CDR3 can be traced to other DNA sequences in this sample. The chain joins TRBV28 to TRBJ2-5, with D tentatively TRBD1 or TRBD2 (5 bases each). V was cut by 0 bases and J by 5 bases, with 10 bases left in between. This CDR3 contains 14 residues. CDR1 is MDHEN, CDR2 SYDVKM, per germline. CDR3 sequence: CASSLWGEGETQYF. CDR3 DNA sequence: TGTGCCAGCAGTTTATGGGGGGAAGGGGAGACCCAGTACTTC.

This clone was detected a few times. This rearrangement joins TRBV13 to TRBJ1-6, with D possibly matching TRBD1 (6 bases). The V end was cut by 1 base, the J end by 6 bases, with 10 bases between. The CDR3 consists of 15 residues. Germline CDR1 and CDR2: PRHDT and FYEKMQ (reference sequence). The CDR3 DNA reads as TGTGCCAGCAGCTTAGACAGGGCCCGTAATTCACCCCTCCACTTT. It encodes CASSLDRARNSPLHF. The whole variable domain, remainder taken from reference TRBV13 and TRBJ1-6, is AAGVIQSPRHLIKEKRETATLKCYPIPRHDTVYWYQQGPGQDPQFLISFYEKMQSDKGSIPDRFSAQQFSDYHSELNMSSLELGDSALYFCASSLDRARNSPLHFGNGTRLTVT.

Only a few counts were recorded for this clone. The rearrangement joins TRBV18 to TRBJ1-1, with D tentatively TRBD1 (5 bases). The germline V and J ends were trimmed by 3 bases and 10 bases, with 15 bases remaining between them. CDR1 KGHSH and CDR2 LQKENI come from the germline V gene. The CDR3 is 13 amino acids. DNA of the CDR3: TGTGCCAGCTCACCCCGGGACGGGGAAGGAGCTTTCTTT. Amino acid sequence: CASSPRDGEGAFF.

This clone was counted a single time. This chain joins TRBV6-1 and TRBJ2-3, with 9 bases aligning to TRBD1. Germline CDR1 is MNHNS and CDR2 is SASEGT. With V trimmed by 3 bases and J by 3 bases, 13 bases remained unmatched. The length of the CDR3 is 18 residues. Here the CDR3 DNA reads TGTGCCAGCAGTGATAGAGGCGGGGGACAGGGAAGAACAGATACGCAGTATTTT. Its translation is CASSDRGGGQGRTDTQYF.

The genes are TRBV30 and TRBJ2-1, with TRBD2 matching 9 bases. Germline loops: CDR1 GTSNPN, CDR2 SVGIG (reference sequence). The CDR3 length is 15 residues. The trim removed 2 bases at V and 5 bases at J, leaving 7 bases unmatched. This CDR3 is CAWSHGLAGNNEQFF. In DNA form, the CDR3 reads TGTGCCTGGAGTCATGGGCTAGCGGGGAACAATGAGCAGTTCTTC.

This chain joins TRBV19 and TRBJ1-2; TRBD1 is a possible D gene (6 bases). The V gene lost 4 bases and the J gene lost 1 base, with 13 bases spanning the gap. Germline lookup yields CDR1 LNHDA and CDR2 SQIVND (reference sequence). The CDR3 totals 15 residues. CDR3 sequence reads: CASSTQTGINYGYTF. The DNA of the CDR3 is TGTGCCAGTAGTACCCAAACAGGGATTAACTATGGCTACACCTTC.

CDR3 DNA: TGCGCCAGCAGCTCTACCACCGGGACCCCTTCCTACAATGAGCAGTTCTTC. Its translation: CASSSTTGTPSYNEQFF. The chain is built from TRBV5-1 and TRBJ2-1; D possibly uses TRBD1 or TRBD2 (5 bases each). The CDR3 is 17 amino acids. Trimming pared 3 bases from V and 1 base from J, leaving 17 bases between. From germline, CDR1 is SGHRS and CDR2 YFSETQ.

Comments on this clone: This specimen includes other DNA sequences encoding the same CDR3. The V call is TRBV28, the J call TRBJ1-6; D gene uncertain. Germline values: CDR1 MDHEN, CDR2 SYDVKM. This CDR3 spans 14 amino acids. Trimming shortened V by 5 bases and J by 4 bases, and 9 bases separated the two germline ends. CDR3 loop: CASSLPSYNSPLHF. DNA of the CDR3: TGTGCCAGCAGTCTACCTTCATATAATTCACCCCTCCACTTT.

V is TRBV7-8 and J is TRBJ2-1; the D is unclear. With 7 bases removed from V and 1 base from J, the gap between germline ends came to 14 bases. Per the germline V gene, CDR1 is SGHVS and CDR2 is FQNEAQ. The CDR3 has 15 residues. As DNA, the CDR3 is TGTGCCAGCATTGCAGCTGGAGTTTCCTACAATGAGCAGTTCTTC. It translates to CASIAAGVSYNEQFF. The variable domain in full, completed from reference TRBV7-8 and TRBJ2-1, reads GAGVSQSPRYKVAKRGQDVALRCDPISGHVSLFWYQQALGQGPEFLTYFQNEAQLDKSGLPSDRFFAERPEGSVSTLKIQRTQQEDSAVYLCASIAAGVSYNEQFFGPGTRLTVL.

The V and J genes are TRBV5-6 and TRBJ2-7; 9 bases fit TRBD2. V lost 0 bases to trimming and J lost 3 bases; unmatched junction nucleotides: 10. The CDR3 contains 17 residues. CDR1 is SGHDT, CDR2 YYEEEE, per germline. This CDR3 is CASSLGLGAGGSYEQYF. In DNA, the CDR3 is TGTGCCAGCAGCTTGGGCTTGGGAGCGGGAGGAAGCTACGAGCAGTACTTC.